The 14 T cell receptor beta chains given below trace back to one sample, sequenced in a study of blood T cell repertoires in COVID-19. Data came from immunoSEQ multiplex PCR; TCRdb stores just in-frame clones and leaves some out. The data show fewer than 350,000 clones, with 90% seen just once and more than 6% held by the top ten. The sample consisted of peripheral blood. Receptor source: a young woman with COVID-19, enrolled during active disease.

The chain has TRBV7-9 and TRBJ2-5; tentative D call: TRBD2 (5 bases). V was trimmed by 5 bases and J by 2 bases, leaving 9 bases between them. Germline V gene data show CDR1 as SEHNR and CDR2 as FQNEAQ (reference sequence). This CDR3 contains 13 residues. The CDR3 region is CASSPRGQETQYF. As DNA, the CDR3 is TGTGCCAGCAGCCCACGCGGGCAAGAGACCCAGTACTTC.

The chain employs TRBV10-1 and TRBJ2-5; TRBD1 aligns across 9 bases. The CDR3 spans 16 residues. CDR1 and CDR2 from the germline V gene are WNHNN and SYGVQD (reference sequence). Trimming took 5 bases from V and 5 from J; bases not matched to a gene: 12. CDR3 region: CASSPGTGYNLETQYF. CDR3 DNA: TGCGCCAGCAGTCCCGGGACAGGGTACAATTTGGAGACCCAGTACTTC.

The chain employs TRBV7-3 and TRBJ1-3, with TRBD1 matching 9 bases. Germline V gene sequence: CDR1 SGHTA, CDR2 FQGTGA. The V and J ends lost 5 bases and 0 bases, in that order; junction bases with no gene match: 11. The CDR3 is made up of 18 amino acids. The CDR3 nucleotides are TGTGCCAGCAGCGCAAACCGGGACAGGGCATCCTCTGGAAACACCATATATTTT. Amino acids: CASSANRDRASSGNTIYF.

This chain links TRBV6-6 with TRBJ2-4; D possibly corresponds to TRBD2 (5 bases). In germline, CDR1 is MNHNY, CDR2 SVGAGI (reference sequence). V was shortened by 5 bases and J by 7 bases, with 12 bases between the two germline ends. The CDR3 contains 13 residues. CDR3 sequence: CASSDYRVNIQYF. CDR3 bases: TGTGCCAGCAGTGACTACAGAGTTAACATTCAGTACTTC.

Only one count was recorded for this clone. This chain links TRBV19 with TRBJ2-6; weak D call: TRBD2 (5 bases). Germline loops: CDR1 LNHDA, CDR2 SQIVND (reference sequence). This CDR3 comprises 17 residues. Trimming removed 4 bases at V and 0 bases at J, with 13 bases between. The CDR3 nucleotides read TGTGCCAGTAGTACGAGTCTGACTATCTCTGGGGCCAACGTCCTGACTTTC. Translated, it gives CASSTSLTISGANVLTF. The variable domain in full, completed from reference TRBV19 and TRBJ2-6, reads DGGITQSPKYLFRKEGQNVTLSCEQNLNHDAMYWYRQDPGQGLRLIYYSQIVNDFQKGDIAEGYSVSREKKESFPLTVTSAQKNPTAFYLCASSTSLTISGANVLTFGAGSRLTVL.

The chain combines TRBV3-1 (or the pseudogene TRBV3-2) with TRBJ2-7, with unresolved D. CDR3 length: 16 amino acids. The germline CDR1 and CDR2 sequences are LGHDT and YNNKEL (reference sequence). The V end was cut by 0 bases, the J end by 6 bases, with 18 bases between. Here the CDR3 DNA reads TGTGCCAGCAGCCAAGAGTCGCTAGTTCTCCTATCCGAGCAGTACTTC. This codes for CASSQESLVLLSEQYF.

The chain employs TRBV30 and TRBJ1-1, with TRBD1 as a possible D gene (6 bases). Germline V gene lookup returns CDR1 GTSNPN and CDR2 SVGIG (reference sequence). The CDR3 totals 10 residues. V dropped 8 bases and J dropped 8 bases, with 12 bases sitting between them. The CDR3 sequence: CATQGMEAFF. The DNA of the CDR3 is TGTGCCACCCAGGGGATGGAAGCTTTCTTT.

The V and J genes are TRBV7-8 and TRBJ1-6; a weak D match, TRBD1 (5 bases). Germline V gene lookup returns CDR1 SGHVS and CDR2 FQNEAQ. Trimming removed 1 base from V and 3 bases from J, with 7 bases in between. This CDR3 region has 15 residues. This CDR3 reads CASSLGQIYNSPLHF. The DNA for the CDR3 is TGTGCCAGCAGCTTAGGACAGATCTATAATTCACCCCTCCACTTT.

V usage is TRBV11-3 and J usage is TRBJ2-3; 12 bases fit TRBD2. Germline lookup yields CDR1 SGHNT and CDR2 YENEEA. The CDR3 is 18 residues long. Unmatched junction bases numbered 6, after V lost 2 bases and J lost 0 bases. The CDR3 coding sequence is TGTGCCAGCAGCTTATCCAAGACTAGCGGGGGCAGCACAGATACGCAGTATTTT. Its protein product is CASSLSKTSGGSTDTQYF.

The rearrangement links TRBV7-2 to TRBJ2-7, with 9 bases that match TRBD2. CDR1 is SGHTA, CDR2 FQGNSA, per germline. The CDR3 covers 15 residues. J was trimmed by 1 base and V by 6 bases; bases with no gene match: 7. The CDR3 DNA reads as TGTGCCAGCAGTTCCCTTAGCGGGAGTTCCTACGAGCAGTACTTC. Residues: CASSSLSGSSYEQYF. The full variable domain, with the rest looked up from reference TRBV7-2 and TRBJ2-7, is GAGVSQSPSNKVTEKGKDVELRCDPISGHTALYWYRQSLGQGLEFLIYFQGNSAPDKSGLPSDRFSAERTGGSVSTLTIQRTQQEDSAVYLCASSSLSGSSYEQYFGPGTRLTVT.

The CDR3 reads CASSLSIRGNTGELFF. CDR3 DNA sequence: TGTGCCAGCAGTTTATCGATCAGGGGGAACACCGGGGAGCTGTTTTTT. The chain links TRBV27 to TRBJ2-2, with a possible D match to TRBD1 (6 bases). V was pared by 0 bases and J by 1 base, with 9 bases between. From germline, CDR1 is MNHEY and CDR2 SMNVEV (reference sequence). This CDR3 comprises 16 residues.

This rearrangement joins TRBV2 to TRBJ2-1, with 10 bases lining up with TRBD2. Germline-derived CDR1 and CDR2 are SNHLY and FYNNEI. Germline trimming cut 7 bases from V and 8 bases from J; bases unmatched to any gene: 8. The CDR3 is made up of 14 amino acids. This CDR3 is CASIPGLAFHEQFF. The CDR3 nucleotides read TGTGCCAGCATCCCGGGACTAGCGTTCCATGAGCAGTTCTTC.

The CDR3 sequence is CASSLVVGGPHEQYF. Written as DNA, the CDR3 is TGTGCCAGCAGCTTAGTGGTGGGGGGGCCCCACGAGCAGTACTTC. The rearrangement links TRBV11-2 to TRBJ2-7; possible D gene TRBD2, 7 bases. The V end was cut by 1 base, the J end by 5 bases, with 15 bases between. The germline gives CDR1 SGHAT, CDR2 FQNNGV. The CDR3 runs 15 residues.

The chain joins TRBV11-2 to TRBJ1-2; D call uncertain. CDR3 length: 15 amino acids. Germline V CDR1 and CDR2: SGHAT, FQNNGV. Trimming removed 5 bases from V and 1 base from J, with 14 bases in between. CDR3 coding DNA: TGTGCCAGCAGCCTAACCCCATTCCTTAACTATGGCTACACCTTC. It codes for CASSLTPFLNYGYTF.